This T cell receptor (beta chain) originates from a study of cytomegalovirus exposure and HLA in healthy donors. Study findings and constraints: TRBV6-2, TRBV6-3 and other indistinguishable V segments were excluded. Later analysis indicated greater clonal expansion among HLA-associated TCR beta chains than among equally common other chains.

The PCR contained 60 Vbeta and 13 Jbeta primers. Under the authors' procedure: Roughly 11 million shared chains were among the 80 million or so unique TCR beta chains that a later analysis counted. Method: immunoSEQ multiplex PCR; TCRdb's copy keeps in-frame clones and lacks some. Clone size and V and J calls were adopted from that table, with D and trimming inferred from the DNA. The repertoire includes about 130,000 clones, approximately 78% of them detected once, and 2.5% to 3% sits in the top ten. Remarks on this clone: The antigen is undetermined.

The CDR3 consists of 15 residues. With 0 bases clipped from V and 3 bases from J, the junction kept 4 bases outside the gene matches. Germline V lookup: CDR1 SGHNT, CDR2 YYREEE (reference sequence). Sequencing input: PBMCs. This receptor was obtained from a human donor in good health. The chain couples TRBV5-4 to TRBJ2-5; 8 bases match TRBD2. As DNA, the CDR3 is TGTGCCAGCAGCTTGGGACTAGCGATGAAAGAGACCCAGTACTTC. This encodes CASSLGLAMKETQYF.